One and the same sample provided the 9 T cell receptor beta chains below, sequenced in a study of monozygotic twins with cystic fibrosis. The data were produced by immunoSEQ multiplex PCR, yet TCRdb's version contains in-frame clones alone and is incomplete. The sample lists about 19,000 clones; 95% to 98% were seen once. The sequenced sample consisted of blood. These receptors all stem from a woman in her 30s with cystic fibrosis.

The chain links TRBV13 to TRBJ2-3; 14 nucleotides match TRBD2. There are 17 residues in the CDR3. The ends lost 5 bases at V and 2 bases at J; junction bases unmatched: 6. CDR1 PRHDT and CDR2 FYEKMQ come from the germline V gene (reference sequence). The CDR3 sequence: CASSRTSGGFATDTQYF. The CDR3 nucleotides are TGTGCCAGCAGCCGGACTAGCGGGGGGTTCGCCACAGATACGCAGTATTTT.

This rearrangement joins TRBV11-2 to TRBJ2-3; TRBD2 aligns across 9 bases. Germline assignment: CDR1 SGHAT and CDR2 FQNNGV. V shed 0 bases and J 1 base; nucleotides not matched to a gene: 5. The CDR3 length is 17 residues. The CDR3 nucleotides are TGTGCCAGCAGCTTAGATCTGGCTAGCGGGGGCACAGATACGCAGTATTTT. As protein: CASSLDLASGGTDTQYF.

This chain joins TRBV5-1 and TRBJ1-2; a weak D match, TRBD1 (6 bases). Germline-derived CDR1 and CDR2 are SGHRS and YFSETQ. V lost 2 bases and J 1 base, leaving 12 bases between the germline ends. The CDR3 length is 15 residues. For the CDR3, the DNA is TGCGCCAGCAGCTTAGGACAGACTATTAACTATGGCTACACCTTC. Translated: CASSLGQTINYGYTF.

V and J are TRBV4-3 and TRBJ1-2; D gene ambiguous. CDR1 and CDR2 (germline): LGHNA, YSLEER. This CDR3 has 14 amino acids. Deletions cut 0 bases from V and 2 bases from J, with 7 bases between. The CDR3 loop is CASSQDLGNYGYTF. CDR3 nucleotides: TGCGCCAGCAGCCAAGACTTGGGGAACTATGGCTACACCTTC.

The chain has TRBV5-1 and TRBJ1-2, with D tentatively TRBD1 (5 bases). Germline CDR1 is SGHRS and CDR2 is YFSETQ. The CDR3 length is 15 residues. Between the trimmed V and J ends, which lost 2 bases and 2 bases, there was a span of 13 bases. CDR3 nucleotides: TGCGCCAGCAGCTTAGTACCTCAGGGCAACTATGGCTACACCTTC. Translated, it gives CASSLVPQGNYGYTF.

The J gene is TRBJ1-2, the V gene TRBV5-1, with a possible D match to TRBD1 (5 bases). Germline lookup yields CDR1 SGHRS and CDR2 YFSETQ. With 0 bases removed from V and 11 bases from J, the gap between germline ends came to 14 bases. The CDR3 loop spans 13 amino acids. CDR3 bases: TGCGCCAGCAGCTTGGCAGGGTCAGACTTGTACACCTTC. Translating it yields CASSLAGSDLYTF. Variable domain in full (rest from reference TRBV5-1 and TRBJ1-2): KAGVTQTPRYLIKTRGQQVTLSCSPISGHRSVSWYQQTPGQGLQFLFEYFSETQRNKGNFPGRFSGRQFSNSRSEMNVSTLELGDSALYLCASSLAGSDLYTFGSGTRLTVV.

The chain employs TRBV7-9 and TRBJ2-7, with 7 bases that match TRBD1. The CDR3 covers 15 residues. The V gene end was trimmed by 2 bases and the J gene end by 2 bases; junction bases not matched to a gene: 6. CDR1 SEHNR and CDR2 FQNEAQ come from the germline V gene (reference sequence). The CDR3 DNA sequence: TGTGCCAGCAGCTTAAAGACAGGGCCCCCCTACGAGCAGTACTTC. Protein product: CASSLKTGPPYEQYF.

The chain has TRBV7-2 and TRBJ1-2; D unresolved. From germline, CDR1 is SGHTA and CDR2 FQGNSA. This CDR3 is built from 14 residues. With 1 base removed from V and 1 base from J, the gap between germline ends came to 7 bases. Here the CDR3 reads CASSLGRVNYGYTF. The CDR3 region has the DNA TGTGCCAGCAGCTTAGGACGGGTTAACTATGGCTACACCTTC.

V is TRBV21-1 and J is TRBJ1-6. TRBV21-1 is a pseudogene. This CDR3 has 13 residues. For the CDR3, the DNA is TGTGCCCGAGGCTCCGGGGATAATTCACCCCTCCACTTT. This translates into CARGSGDNSPLHF.